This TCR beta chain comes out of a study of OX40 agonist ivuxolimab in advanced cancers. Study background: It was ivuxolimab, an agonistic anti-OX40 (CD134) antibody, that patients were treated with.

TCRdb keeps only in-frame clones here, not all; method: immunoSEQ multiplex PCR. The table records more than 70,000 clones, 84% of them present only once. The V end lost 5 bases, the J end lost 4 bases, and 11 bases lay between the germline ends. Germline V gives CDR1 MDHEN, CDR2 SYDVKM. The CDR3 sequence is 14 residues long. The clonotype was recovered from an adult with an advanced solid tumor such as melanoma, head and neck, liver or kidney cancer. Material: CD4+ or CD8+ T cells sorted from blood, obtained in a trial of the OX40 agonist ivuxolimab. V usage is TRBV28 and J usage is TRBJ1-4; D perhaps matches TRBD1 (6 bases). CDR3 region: CASSLTGFNEKLFF. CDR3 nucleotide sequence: TGTGCCAGCAGTCTGACAGGTTTTAATGAAAAACTGTTTTTT.